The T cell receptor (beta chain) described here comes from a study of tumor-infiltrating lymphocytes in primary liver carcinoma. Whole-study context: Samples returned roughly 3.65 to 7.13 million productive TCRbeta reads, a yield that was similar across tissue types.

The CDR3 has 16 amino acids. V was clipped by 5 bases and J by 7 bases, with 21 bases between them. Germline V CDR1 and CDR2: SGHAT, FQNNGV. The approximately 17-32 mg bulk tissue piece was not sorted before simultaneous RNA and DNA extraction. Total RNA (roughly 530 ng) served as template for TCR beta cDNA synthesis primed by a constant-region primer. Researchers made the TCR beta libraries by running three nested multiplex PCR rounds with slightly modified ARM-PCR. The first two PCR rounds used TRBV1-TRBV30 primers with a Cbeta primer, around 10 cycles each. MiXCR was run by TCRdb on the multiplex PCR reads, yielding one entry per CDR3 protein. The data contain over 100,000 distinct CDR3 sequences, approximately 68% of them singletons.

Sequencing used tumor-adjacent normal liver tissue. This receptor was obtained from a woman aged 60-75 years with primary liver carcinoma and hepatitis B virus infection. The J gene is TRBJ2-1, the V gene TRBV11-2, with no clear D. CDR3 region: CASSLSKGLVGNEQFF. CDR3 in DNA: TGTGCCAGCAGCCTCTCTAAGGGATTAGTGGGAAATGAGCAGTTCTTC.